The 7 T cell receptor beta chains in this list originate from one sample, sequenced in a study of PD-1 blockade in classical Hodgkin lymphoma. Produced via immunoSEQ multiplex PCR; TCRdb's table is partial and in-frame only. The sample holds 53,000 or so clones; 81% are singletons and the top ten take 15% to 20%. Relapses following autologous stem cell transplantation were seen in all patients, with brentuximab vedotin exposure varying. Material: peripheral blood mononuclear cells (PBMCs), obtained at baseline. These receptor sequences come from a human donor with classical Hodgkin lymphoma.

This sequence joins TRBV18 and TRBJ2-1; D unclear. Germline CDR1 KGHSH, CDR2 LQKENI. This CDR3 comprises 13 residues. V gave up 5 bases and J gave up 7 bases, with 12 bases separating them. CDR3: CASSSEVANEQFF. In nucleotides, the CDR3 is TGTGCCAGCTCATCAGAGGTAGCTAATGAGCAGTTCTTC.

The chain uses TRBV11-2 and TRBJ2-2; D is possibly TRBD2 (6 bases). The CDR3 totals 16 residues. Germline loops: CDR1 SGHAT, CDR2 FQNNGV. V was cut by 7 bases and J by 6 bases, with 21 bases left in between. Here the CDR3 DNA reads TGTGCCAGCATCCAGTACGGGGGAGGAGCGGCCGGGGAGCTGTTTTTT. Protein sequence: CASIQYGGGAAGELFF.

This sequence joins TRBV18 and TRBJ2-7; 7 bases align to TRBD1. Germline trimming cut 3 bases from V and 5 bases from J; bases unmatched to any gene: 7. This CDR3 is built from 14 residues. Germline lookup yields CDR1 KGHSH and CDR2 LQKENI. CDR3 DNA: TGTGCCAGCTCACCCCAGGGGGAGTCGGACGAGCAGTACTTC. Its protein is CASSPQGESDEQYF.

The J gene is TRBJ1-5, the V gene TRBV7-9, with D tentatively TRBD1 (5 bases). This CDR3 has 15 amino acids. V lost 5 bases and J 7 bases, leaving 18 bases between the germline ends. Germline assignment: CDR1 SEHNR and CDR2 FQNEAQ (reference sequence). CDR3 nucleotide sequence: TGTGCCAGCAGCCCGGACGAGGGACCGGCCCAGCCCCAGCATTTT. It encodes CASSPDEGPAQPQHF.

This chain connects TRBV6-5 to TRBJ1-1; 11 bases line up with TRBD1. CDR3 length equals 14 residues. Germline V gene data show CDR1 as MNHEY and CDR2 as SVGAGI. Trimming cost V 8 bases and J 4 bases; bases outside gene matches: 6. This CDR3 reads CASSLGQGGTEAFF. For the CDR3, the DNA is TGTGCCAGCTCTTTGGGACAGGGGGGCACTGAAGCTTTCTTT.

The gene calls are TRBV5-1 and TRBJ1-6; possible D gene TRBD1, 5 bases. CDR1 is SGHRS and CDR2 is YFSETQ in the germline V gene. V lost 0 bases to trimming and J lost 7 bases, with 11 bases between them. The CDR3 runs 15 residues. The CDR3 DNA follows: TGCGCCAGCAGCTTGGCACAGGCCGCAAATTCACCCCTCCACTTT. Encoded protein: CASSLAQAANSPLHF.

A few counts support this clone. This chain connects TRBV4-3 to TRBJ2-1; D not resolved. Deletions cut 7 bases from V and 5 bases from J, with 15 bases between. Germline values: CDR1 LGHNA, CDR2 YSLEER. The CDR3 contains 14 residues. CDR3 in amino acids: CASTSQESNNEQFF. The DNA for the CDR3 is TGCGCCAGCACCAGCCAAGAATCTAACAATGAGCAGTTCTTC.